This entry lists 15 T cell receptor beta chains sequenced from one sample in a study of T cell responses to AZD1222 COVID-19 vaccine (dated by TCRdb to the early 2020s). The library was built by means of the immunoSEQ multiplex PCR assay. TCRdb limited this immuneACCESS table to in-frame rearrangements with V and J called. A share of clones is missing; checked studies link under half to unresolved V genes, and the rest is unexplained. The sample records approximately 110,000 clones, around 89% of which are singletons. The top ten clonotypes cover roughly 4% of the sample. Per the publication, the time point label means: baseline before first vaccination. Here the sequenced sample was peripheral blood, taken on day 0 of AZD1222 vaccination. The receptors were gathered from an adult in good health.

V and J are TRBV6-5 and TRBJ1-1; D uncertain. The length of the CDR3 is 16 residues. Trimming removed 0 bases at V and 3 bases at J, with 14 bases between. In germline, CDR1 is MNHEY, CDR2 SVGAGI. CDR3 sequence reads: CASSYSKTGRYTEAFF. The DNA for the CDR3 is TGTGCCAGCAGTTACTCGAAAACTGGCAGATACACTGAAGCTTTCTTT.

The chain uses TRBV11-3 and TRBJ1-6; maybe TRBD1 (5 bases). The CDR3 contains 16 residues. The germline V gene has CDR1 SGHNT and CDR2 YENEEA. V gave up 6 bases and J gave up 0 bases, with 12 bases separating them. The CDR3 spells CASRGGSSSYNSPLHF. In nucleotides, the CDR3 is TGTGCCAGCAGGGGGGGGTCGAGCTCCTATAATTCACCCCTCCACTTT.

The CDR3 DNA sequence: TGCGCCAGCAGCCAAGGGAGCGGGGGGGGCACAGATACGCAGTATTTT. This sequence encodes CASSQGSGGGTDTQYF. The rearrangement uses TRBV4-3 and TRBJ2-3; 10 positions agree with TRBD2. The CDR3 is 16 residues long. Germline V gives CDR1 LGHNA, CDR2 YSLEER. V lost 1 base and J lost 1; bases outside the gene matches: 2.

The chain couples TRBV7-8 to TRBJ1-4; D uncertain. V was pared by 0 bases and J by 2 bases, with 22 bases between. Germline assignment: CDR1 SGHVS and CDR2 FQNEAQ. CDR3 length equals 20 residues. The CDR3 region is CASSLASRAGSQSTNEKLFF. DNA of the CDR3: TGTGCCAGCAGCTTAGCCTCCCGAGCGGGGAGCCAATCCACTAATGAAAAACTGTTTTTT.

The gene calls are TRBV6-2 or TRBV6-3 and TRBJ1-5, with 9 positions matching TRBD1. Per germline, CDR1 MNHEY and CDR2 SVGEGT. The CDR3 loop spans 17 amino acids. Unmatched junction bases numbered 7, after V lost 2 bases and J lost 2 bases. CDR3 in amino acids: CASSYRQGQGGNQPQHF. The DNA of the CDR3 is TGTGCCAGCAGTTACAGACAGGGACAGGGCGGCAATCAGCCCCAGCATTTT.

CDR3 nucleotide sequence: TGTGCCAGCAGTGTTAGCGGCACAGATACGCAGTATTTT. Translating gives CASSVSGTDTQYF. The chain couples TRBV2 to TRBJ2-3, with TRBD2 as a possible D gene (5 bases). This CDR3 is 13 amino acids long. Germline V gene sequence: CDR1 SNHLY, CDR2 FYNNEI. The V and J ends lost 4 bases and 1 base respectively, with 6 bases between them.

V gene TRBV29-1 combines with J gene TRBJ2-7; D perhaps matches TRBD1 (6 bases). This CDR3 region has 13 residues. CDR1 and CDR2 (germline): SQVTM, ANQGSEA. The V and J ends lost 5 bases and 3 bases respectively, with 14 bases between them. The CDR3 nucleotides are TGCAGCGTTTTGCAGGGGCCACGCTACGAGCAGTACTTC. The encoded protein is CSVLQGPRYEQYF.

The chain links TRBV19 to TRBJ2-7; D is possibly TRBD1 (6 bases). The CDR3 has 11 residues. Germline V gene data show CDR1 as LNHDA and CDR2 as SQIVND (reference sequence). Trimming pared 9 bases from V and 2 bases from J, leaving 8 bases between. CDR3 sequence: CARDRAYEQYF. The DNA for the CDR3 is TGTGCCAGGGACAGAGCCTACGAGCAGTACTTC.

The chain couples TRBV11-2 to TRBJ2-7, with D perhaps matching TRBD1 (6 bases). Germline V gene lookup returns CDR1 SGHAT and CDR2 FQNNGV. V was pared by 5 bases and J by 2 bases, with 13 bases between. There are 14 residues in the CDR3. CDR3 protein: CASSNPGQTYEQYF. The CDR3 nucleotides read TGTGCCAGCAGCAATCCCGGACAGACCTACGAGCAGTACTTC.

The chain uses TRBV7-9 and TRBJ1-2; 10 bases are shared with TRBD1. This CDR3 has 13 amino acids. Germline V gene lookup returns CDR1 SEHNR and CDR2 FQNEAQ (reference sequence). V was clipped by 6 bases and J by 8 bases; unmatched bases: 6. The CDR3 nucleotides are TGTGCCAGCAGGGCCGGGACAGGGGACGGCTACACCTTC. Encoded protein: CASRAGTGDGYTF.

V is TRBV19 and J is TRBJ1-2, with 7 nucleotides matching TRBD1. Germline V gene data show CDR1 as LNHDA and CDR2 as SQIVND (reference sequence). V gave up 3 bases and J gave up 5 bases; unmatched junction bases: 15. The CDR3 sequence is 17 residues long. The CDR3 nucleotides are TGTGCCAGTAGTATCGCGTGGGAGAGACAGGGTTGGTATGGCTACACCTTC. Encoded protein: CASSIAWERQGWYGYTF.

This clone was counted a few times. V usage is TRBV6-4 and J usage is TRBJ2-2, with D perhaps matching TRBD1 (5 bases). Germline lookup yields CDR1 MRHNA and CDR2 SNTAGT. The germline V and J ends were trimmed by 6 bases and 1 base, with 6 bases remaining between them. The CDR3 is 13 amino acids. CDR3 DNA: TGTGCCAGCAGAACAGGGAACACCGGGGAGCTGTTTTTT. This encodes CASRTGNTGELFF.

This clone occurred many times. The J gene is TRBJ2-3, the V gene TRBV27; D unclear. The CDR3 length is 13 residues. Germline CDR1 reads MNHEY; CDR2 reads SMNVEV (reference sequence). The V and J ends lost 4 bases and 3 bases respectively, with 8 bases between them. CDR3 amino acids: CASSSALTDTQYF. DNA for the CDR3: TGTGCCAGCAGTTCCGCCCTTACAGATACGCAGTATTTT.

CDR3 nucleotides: TGTGCCAGCAGCTCCCAACAGGGGTATAATGAAAAACTGTTTTTT. It translates to CASSSQQGYNEKLFF. The chain combines TRBV11-2 with TRBJ1-4; TRBD1 matches at 7 bases. CDR3 size: 15 residues. The trim removed 4 bases at V and 4 bases at J, leaving 6 bases unmatched. CDR1 and CDR2 from the germline V gene are SGHAT and FQNNGV.

This clone was detected only once. The chain recombines TRBV28 with TRBJ1-6; 12 nucleotides agree with TRBD1. This CDR3 contains 20 residues. Trimming at V came to 6 bases and at J to 1 base, leaving 13 bases not matched to a gene. Germline CDR1 is MDHEN and CDR2 is SYDVKM. In nucleotides, the CDR3 is TGTGCCAGCAGCTCGTCCCCGGGACAGGGGGCAAGGTCCTATAATTCACCCCTCCACTTT. Its translation: CASSSSPGQGARSYNSPLHF.